Below, 19 T cell receptor beta chains from the same sample are listed, as sequenced in a study of T cell responses to AZD1222 COVID-19 vaccine. The method was immunoSEQ multiplex PCR; TCRdb's version includes in-frame clones alone and lacks a portion of them. The data show around 100,000 clones, about 91% seen once. The specimen comprised peripheral blood, sampled 28 days after the second AZD1222 dose. The receptor set was obtained from an adult who received the AZD1222 COVID-19 vaccine.

The table lists this clone with a count of one. The chain combines TRBV19 with TRBJ1-4, with TRBD1 matching 8 bases. The CDR3 runs to 15 residues. Germline V gene sequence: CDR1 LNHDA, CDR2 SQIVND (reference sequence). V gave up 1 base and J gave up 7 bases; unmatched junction bases: 5. The CDR3 DNA reads as TGTGCCAGTAGTATAGGGACAGGGTCGGGTGAAAAACTGTTTTTT. Translating it yields CASSIGTGSGEKLFF.

The chain carries TRBV5-4 and TRBJ2-2, with 10 bases that match TRBD2. Germline-derived CDR1 and CDR2 are SGHNT and YYREEE (reference sequence). The CDR3 runs 15 residues. Losses at the gene ends were 4 bases for V and 3 bases for J; bases not matched to a gene: 3. CDR3 in DNA: TGTGCCAGCAGCCCAGCGGGGGGGCACACCGGGGAGCTGTTTTTT. Protein sequence: CASSPAGGHTGELFF.

The J gene is TRBJ1-2, the V gene TRBV12-3 or TRBV12-4, with unresolved D. The V and J ends lost 6 bases and 5 bases respectively, with 10 bases between them. CDR3 length equals 12 residues. As DNA, the CDR3 is TGTGCCAGCAGCGAAGGCCGATATGGCTACACCTTC. It encodes CASSEGRYGYTF.

The rearrangement links TRBV5-1 to TRBJ2-3, with a weak D call TRBD1 (7 bases). Germline CDR1 reads SGHRS; CDR2 reads YFSETQ. This CDR3 comprises 16 residues. Trimming took off 0 bases at V and 2 bases at J, with 13 bases between the two ends. Here the CDR3 DNA reads TGCGCCAGCAGCTTGGGGACAGGAGGGAACACAGATACGCAGTATTTT. It encodes CASSLGTGGNTDTQYF. The entire variable domain, with the rest obtained from reference TRBV5-1 and TRBJ2-3, is as follows: KAGVTQTPRYLIKTRGQQVTLSCSPISGHRSVSWYQQTPGQGLQFLFEYFSETQRNKGNFPGRFSGRQFSNSRSEMNVSTLELGDSALYLCASSLGTGGNTDTQYFGPGTRLTVL.

Only one count was recorded for this clone. V usage is TRBV19 and J usage is TRBJ1-5, with TRBD1 identical over 7 bases. In germline, CDR1 is LNHDA, CDR2 SQIVND (reference sequence). Trimming removed 4 bases from V and 0 bases from J; junction bases left unmatched: 6. The CDR3 runs 16 residues. CDR3 sequence: CASSNQGGNSNQPQHF. In DNA form, the CDR3 reads TGTGCCAGTAGTAATCAGGGGGGCAATAGCAATCAGCCCCAGCATTTT.

This clone occurred a few times. This chain connects TRBV2 to TRBJ1-5; 7 nucleotides line up with TRBD1. The V gene's germline CDR1 is SNHLY and CDR2 FYNNEI. This CDR3 contains 15 residues. J was trimmed by 2 bases and V by 2 bases; bases with no gene match: 3. CDR3 coding DNA: TGTGCCAGCAGTGAAACAGGGGCTGGCAATCAGCCCCAGCATTTT. Encoded protein: CASSETGAGNQPQHF.

The genes are TRBV7-2 and TRBJ1-2; TRBD1 aligns across 7 bases. Looked up from germline, CDR1 is SGHTA and CDR2 is FQGNSA. This CDR3 is built from 13 residues. J gave up 4 bases and V 5 bases, and 4 bases lay outside the gene matches. CDR3 coding DNA: TGTGCCAGCAGCAGGGACAGCTTCTATGGCTACACCTTC. Encoded protein: CASSRDSFYGYTF.

The rearrangement uses TRBV7-2 and TRBJ2-3; 12 bases are shared with TRBD2. Germline trimming cut 1 base from V and 6 bases from J; bases unmatched to any gene: 8. CDR1 and CDR2 (germline): SGHTA, FQGNSA. The CDR3 spans 17 residues. The CDR3 spells CASSLGLAGGRWDTQYF. DNA of the CDR3: TGTGCCAGCAGCTTAGGCCTAGCGGGGGGGCGTTGGGATACGCAGTATTTT.

The rearrangement links TRBV18 to TRBJ2-7, with a weak D call TRBD2 (6 bases). Trimming stripped 1 base from V and 5 bases from J, with 12 bases between. CDR3 length: 14 residues. From germline, CDR1 is KGHSH and CDR2 LQKENI. DNA of the CDR3: TGTGCCAGCTCACCACAGTCGGAGGGTCACGAGCAGTACTTC. Protein sequence: CASSPQSEGHEQYF.

This clone appeared once. This chain uses TRBV2 with TRBJ1-2, with D possibly matching TRBD1 (6 bases). Germline V gene data show CDR1 as SNHLY and CDR2 as FYNNEI. The CDR3 totals 13 residues. The V end was cut by 3 bases, the J end by 2 bases, with 7 bases between. The CDR3 sequence: CASSEDRNYGYTF. CDR3 coding DNA: TGTGCCAGCAGTGAGGACAGAAACTATGGCTACACCTTC.

This clone was seen a few times. This chain joins TRBV7-9 and TRBJ1-1, with D hard to call. This CDR3 has 14 residues. V lost 5 bases and J 4 bases, leaving 14 bases between the germline ends. Germline lookup yields CDR1 SEHNR and CDR2 FQNEAQ (reference sequence). The CDR3 sequence: CASSPRVGSTEAFF. In DNA form, the CDR3 reads TGTGCCAGCAGCCCTCGTGTGGGGAGCACTGAAGCTTTCTTT.

This chain uses TRBV7-2 with TRBJ1-5; D is possibly TRBD1 (5 bases). V gave up 1 base and J gave up 6 bases, with 16 bases separating them. There are 16 residues in the CDR3. Germline CDR1 is SGHTA and CDR2 is FQGNSA. This CDR3 is CASSLVGGADGQPQHF. CDR3 bases: TGTGCCAGCAGCTTAGTGGGAGGGGCTGACGGTCAGCCCCAGCATTTT.

This chain's CDR3 is CASSFLRASGANVLTF. CDR3 nucleotides: TGTGCCAGCAGTTTCCTCAGGGCCTCTGGGGCCAACGTCCTGACTTTC. The chain is built from TRBV27 and TRBJ2-6; weak D call: TRBD1 (5 bases). Germline lookup yields CDR1 MNHEY and CDR2 SMNVEV (reference sequence). The CDR3 is made up of 16 amino acids. With 3 bases removed from V and 0 bases from J, the gap between germline ends came to 9 bases.

This chain uses TRBV3-1 (or the pseudogene TRBV3-2) with TRBJ1-3; D remains ambiguous. The CDR3 loop spans 14 amino acids. Germline loops: CDR1 LGHDT, CDR2 YNNKEL (reference sequence). The V end was cut by 7 bases, the J end by 2 bases, with 12 bases between. The CDR3 DNA follows: TGTGCCAGCACCAGAGGGCCTGCTGGAAACACCATATATTTT. Amino acids: CASTRGPAGNTIYF.

The chain couples TRBV5-1 to TRBJ1-5; 10 positions agree with TRBD1. V shed 2 bases, J shed 2 bases, and the junction held 1 base outside the gene matches. CDR1 and CDR2 (germline): SGHRS, YFSETQ. This CDR3 comprises 15 residues. CDR3 in amino acids: CASSLGTGGNQPQHF. CDR3 DNA sequence: TGCGCCAGCAGCTTAGGGACAGGGGGCAATCAGCCCCAGCATTTT.

V is TRBV5-1 and J is TRBJ1-2; D unresolved. The CDR3 length is 14 residues. The germline V gene encodes CDR1 SGHRS and CDR2 YFSETQ. The V and J ends lost 0 bases and 4 bases respectively, with 10 bases between them. CDR3 residues: CASSLGLASYGYTF. In DNA, the CDR3 is TGCGCCAGCAGCTTGGGACTGGCCTCCTATGGCTACACCTTC.

This chain links TRBV19 with TRBJ1-3, with D unresolved. The CDR3 has 15 amino acids. Germline CDR1 reads LNHDA; CDR2 reads SQIVND (reference sequence). The V end was cut by 1 base, the J end by 2 bases, with 9 bases between. CDR3 region: CASSIARTAGNTIYF. CDR3 bases: TGTGCCAGTAGTATAGCCAGGACTGCTGGAAACACCATATATTTT. Using reference TRBV19 and TRBJ1-3 for the parts outside the CDR3, the full variable domain is DGGITQSPKYLFRKEGQNVTLSCEQNLNHDAMYWYRQDPGQGLRLIYYSQIVNDFQKGDIAEGYSVSREKKESFPLTVTSAQKNPTAFYLCASSIARTAGNTIYFGEGSWLTVV.

This chain connects TRBV18 to TRBJ1-5; maybe TRBD1 (5 bases). The V and J ends lost 3 bases and 2 bases respectively, with 14 bases between them. This CDR3 comprises 16 residues. CDR1 is KGHSH, CDR2 LQKENI, per germline. The CDR3, as DNA: TGTGCCAGCTCACCCGAGTTGAGCAGGGGCAATCAGCCCCAGCATTTT. As protein: CASSPELSRGNQPQHF.

CDR3 sequence: CAIRGPLNTEAFF. The CDR3 nucleotides are TGTGCCATCAGGGGGCCCTTGAACACTGAAGCTTTCTTT. The chain combines TRBV10-3 with TRBJ1-1; a possible D gene is TRBD1 (5 bases). The CDR3 extends over 13 amino acids. Germline loops: CDR1 ENHRY, CDR2 SYGVKD. The V gene lost 6 bases and the J gene lost 0 bases, with 8 bases spanning the gap.